The 2 T cell receptor beta chains below all came from one sample that was sequenced in a study of a mutant IDH1 vaccine in newly diagnosed glioma. Here immunoSEQ multiplex PCR was the method, and the copy in TCRdb shows in-frame clones only, minus some. Among about 92,000 clones listed, 80% were seen once. The time point was: baseline, week 1 (first vaccination visit). Regarding treatment: pre-vaccination baseline after standard-of-care therapy. The sample consisted of PBMCs, taken from a glioma patient treated with radiotherapy, temozolomide or both. Every receptor here comes from a man aged 40-50 years with glioma.

This rearrangement joins TRBV4-3 to TRBJ1-1, with no clear D. Germline V gene lookup returns CDR1 LGHNA and CDR2 YSLEER. The CDR3 runs to 13 residues. Trimming stripped 2 bases from V and 3 bases from J, with 7 bases between. The CDR3 coding sequence is TGCGCCAGCAGCCAACACTACTACACTGAAGCTTTCTTT. Its translation is CASSQHYYTEAFF.

The rearrangement links TRBV13 to TRBJ2-7; TRBD1 matches at 9 bases. CDR1 and CDR2 (germline): PRHDT, FYEKMQ (reference sequence). V shed 4 bases and J 3 bases; nucleotides not matched to a gene: 7. The CDR3 is 15 residues long. DNA for the CDR3: TGTGCCAGCAGCTCCGCGGGACAGGGTGGCTACGAGCAGTACTTC. Its translation: CASSSAGQGGYEQYF.